The 20 T cell receptor beta chains in this list originate from one sample, sequenced in a study of patients and donors after allogeneic stem cell transplantation. MiXCR was run by TCRdb on the RT-PCR reads, yielding one entry per CDR3 protein. The data show about 410,000 distinct CDR3 sequences, with approximately 16% seen just once and around 7.9% held by the top ten. The sequenced sample consisted of blood, either unsorted or a sorted T cell fraction (not recorded which). All receptors derive from a human donor who was either an allogeneic HSCT recipient or a stem cell or donor lymphocyte infusion donor (not recorded which). It is not recorded whose cells these are; they may come from a transplant donor.

The CDR3 bases are TGTGCCAGCTCACCTGGGACTAGCGGGATGGATACGCAGTATTTT. Translating it yields CASSPGTSGMDTQYF. This sequence joins TRBV18 and TRBJ2-3, with TRBD2 matching 13 bases. Per germline, CDR1 KGHSH and CDR2 LQKENI. After removal of 3 bases from V and 6 bases from J, the junction contained 3 bases not matched to a gene. The CDR3 consists of 15 residues.

The gene calls are TRBV7-2 and TRBJ1-6; 7 bases fit TRBD1. Per germline, CDR1 SGHTA and CDR2 FQGNSA. The CDR3 length is 15 residues. V was pared by 5 bases and J by 10 bases, with 11 bases of the junction left unmatched. CDR3 sequence reads: CASSPGGEWNSPLHF. CDR3 DNA sequence: TGTGCCAGCAGCCCAGGGGGGGAATGGAACTCACCCCTCCACTTT.

This clonotype was observed a handful of times. The V gene is TRBV5-5, the J gene TRBJ1-5, with a weak D call TRBD1 (5 bases). The CDR3 length is 13 residues. V gave up 2 bases and J gave up 7 bases, with 10 bases separating them. CDR1 and CDR2 from the germline V gene are SGHKS and YYEKEE (reference sequence). CDR3 nucleotide sequence: TGTGCCAGCAGCTTTCGGGGGTGGCAGCCCCAGCATTTT. Translating gives CASSFRGWQPQHF.

The chain links TRBV7-3 to TRBJ2-7; D might be TRBD1 or TRBD2, each matching 7 bases. Trimming removed 5 bases at V and 1 base at J, with 15 bases between. In germline, CDR1 is SGHTA, CDR2 FQGTGA. The CDR3 has 15 amino acids. CDR3 nucleotides: TGTGCCAGCAGCAAGCGGGACAGAGAGTCCTACGAGCAGTACTTC. It is translated as CASSKRDRESYEQYF.

This clonotype was recorded many times. This CDR3 reads CATSRDPGTGTYEQYF. The DNA for the CDR3 is TGTGCCACCAGCAGAGACCCCGGGACAGGGACCTACGAGCAGTACTTC. The chain is built from TRBV15 and TRBJ2-7, with 9 bases that match TRBD1. Germline CDR1 is LNHNV and CDR2 is YYDKDF (reference sequence). The CDR3 sequence is 16 residues long. Trimming cost V 0 bases and J 2 bases; bases outside gene matches: 5.

This clonotype has a handful of counts. The CDR3, as DNA: TGCAGTGCTAGCCTACTAGCGGGAGCAGATACGCAGTATTTT. Its protein product is CSASLLAGADTQYF. V usage is TRBV20-1 and J usage is TRBJ2-3; TRBD2 matches at 11 bases. After removal of 3 bases from V and 4 bases from J, the junction contained 3 bases not matched to a gene. CDR1 and CDR2 (germline): DFQATT, SNEGSKA (reference sequence). This CDR3 is 14 amino acids long.

This clonotype was seen more than once but under ten times. The chain employs TRBV5-1 and TRBJ2-3, with 10 bases that match TRBD2. Germline CDR1 reads SGHRS; CDR2 reads YFSETQ. With V trimmed by 3 bases and J by 6 bases, 7 bases remained unmatched. The CDR3 spans 15 residues. CDR3 loop: CASSSLAGVGDTQYF. CDR3 coding DNA: TGCGCCAGCAGCTCCCTAGCGGGGGTGGGCGATACGCAGTATTTT.

This chain joins TRBV7-9 and TRBJ2-2, with TRBD2 as a possible D gene (6 bases). V was clipped by 4 bases and J by 5 bases, with 17 bases between them. This CDR3 is 16 amino acids long. Germline CDR1 reads SEHNR; CDR2 reads FQNEAQ (reference sequence). This chain's CDR3 is CASSSPRRGGTGELFF. The CDR3 DNA sequence: TGTGCCAGCAGCTCGCCTCGGAGGGGCGGTACCGGGGAGCTGTTTTTT.

This clonotype was counted only a few times. The V call is TRBV12-3 or TRBV12-4, the J call TRBJ1-2; possible D gene TRBD1, 5 bases. The CDR3 is 14 amino acids. V was clipped by 2 bases and J by 7 bases, with 14 bases between them. CDR3 protein: CASSLYWQGVGYTF. The CDR3, as DNA: TGTGCCAGCAGTTTATACTGGCAGGGCGTTGGCTACACCTTC.

To note about this clonotype: At one end the junction does not follow the germline gene, possibly because of a read error. The gene calls are TRBV7-7 and TRBJ2-5; no clear D. The CDR3 runs 15 residues. Germline values: CDR1 SSHAT, CDR2 FNYEAQ (reference sequence). The CDR3 protein is CASSQGLAKQETQYF. The CDR3 bases are TGTGCTAGCAGCCAAGGCCTCGCGAAGCAAGAGACCCAGTACTTC.

This chain connects TRBV4-1 to TRBJ2-4; the D is unclear. Germline CDR1 is MGHRA and CDR2 is YSYEKL. The V and J ends lost 2 bases and 0 bases respectively, with 11 bases between them. The CDR3 is 16 amino acids. The CDR3 nucleotides read TGCGCCAGCAGCCAAAATTCGGAAGTAGCCAAAAACATTCAGTACTTC. This encodes CASSQNSEVAKNIQYF.

This chain joins TRBV20-1 and TRBJ2-2; the D gene could be TRBD1 or TRBD2 (5 bases each). The V and J ends lost 1 base and 2 bases respectively, with 20 bases between them. This CDR3 contains 18 residues. Germline CDR1 reads DFQATT; CDR2 reads SNEGSKA (reference sequence). The CDR3 DNA reads as TGCAGTGCTAGAGTAAGAGGGGAGACGGGATTAAACACCGGGGAGCTGTTTTTT. Residues: CSARVRGETGLNTGELFF.

The chain recombines TRBV5-1 with TRBJ2-1; the D call may be TRBD1 or TRBD2 (6 bases each). Trimming took 0 bases from V and 12 from J, leaving 22 bases between them. The CDR3 covers 16 residues. Germline assignment: CDR1 SGHRS and CDR2 YFSETQ. CDR3 sequence reads: CASSLGGGIGAAWQFF. For the CDR3, the DNA is TGCGCCAGCAGCTTGGGAGGGGGGATCGGGGCTGCGTGGCAGTTCTTC.

The CDR3 reads CASSWTGRLFF. The CDR3 nucleotides are TGTGCCAGCAGCTGGACAGGGCGACTGTTTTTT. The V call is TRBV6-5, the J call TRBJ1-4, with 8 bases fitting TRBD1. V gave up 6 bases and J gave up 13 bases; unmatched junction bases: 4. The CDR3 contains 11 residues. Germline CDR1 MNHEY, CDR2 SVGAGI.

The V call is TRBV7-9, the J call TRBJ1-1; TRBD1 matches 9 bases. The CDR3 loop spans 16 amino acids. J gave up 1 base and V 5 bases, and 8 bases lay outside the gene matches. CDR1 SEHNR and CDR2 FQNEAQ come from the germline V gene (reference sequence). The CDR3 DNA follows: TGTGCCAGCAGCATCCGGGACAGGGCCCAGAACACTGAAGCTTTCTTT. This encodes CASSIRDRAQNTEAFF.

The chain recombines TRBV29-1 with TRBJ1-2, with D uncertain. The V end was cut by 7 bases, the J end by 5 bases, with 14 bases between. The CDR3 has 12 amino acids. From germline, CDR1 is SQVTM and CDR2 ANQGSEA. For the CDR3, the DNA is TGCAGCGGAGAGGACCATCGGTATGGCTACACCTTC. Translating gives CSGEDHRYGYTF. Full variable domain (rest looked up from reference TRBV29-1 and TRBJ1-2): SAVISQKPSRDICQRGTSLTIQCQVDSQVTMMFWYRQQPGQSLTLIATANQGSEATYESGFVIDKFPISRPNLTFSTLTVSNMSPEDSSIYLCSGEDHRYGYTFGSGTRLTVV.

The chain is built from TRBV3-1 and TRBJ2-7; unclear D gene. The CDR3 covers 15 residues. V dropped 4 bases and J dropped 3 bases, with 16 bases sitting between them. CDR1 LGHDT and CDR2 YNNKEL come from the germline V gene (reference sequence). The CDR3 nucleotides read TGTGCCAGCAGCCCTCAGAGTGGGATGAACTACGAGCAGTACTTC. Translation gives CASSPQSGMNYEQYF.

This clonotype was counted at least ten times. V usage is TRBV6-1 and J usage is TRBJ2-7; D gene uncertain. This CDR3 is 15 amino acids long. Germline CDR1 MNHNS, CDR2 SASEGT. Trimming shortened V by 6 bases and J by 0 bases, and 15 bases separated the two germline ends. The CDR3, as DNA: TGTGCCAGCAGCCAACTGGGGTTGAGCTCCTACGAGCAGTACTTC. It encodes CASSQLGLSSYEQYF.

This chain connects TRBV5-1 to TRBJ2-1; the D gene is possibly TRBD2 (7 bases). Deletions cut 0 bases from V and 8 bases from J, with 15 bases between. The CDR3 sequence is 15 residues long. Germline-derived CDR1 and CDR2 are SGHRS and YFSETQ. CDR3 in amino acids: CASSLAGGPGDEQFF. The CDR3 DNA reads as TGCGCCAGCAGCTTGGCCGGGGGGCCCGGGGATGAGCAGTTCTTC.

J is TRBJ2-1 and V is TRBV19; 8 nucleotides align to TRBD1. The CDR3 length is 16 residues. V was clipped by 3 bases and J by 9 bases; unmatched bases: 13. The germline V gene encodes CDR1 LNHDA and CDR2 SQIVND (reference sequence). The CDR3 DNA reads TGTGCCAGTAGTATTGGTGGCAGGGGGCAGGAAGGTGAGCAGTTCTTC. It specifies CASSIGGRGQEGEQFF.